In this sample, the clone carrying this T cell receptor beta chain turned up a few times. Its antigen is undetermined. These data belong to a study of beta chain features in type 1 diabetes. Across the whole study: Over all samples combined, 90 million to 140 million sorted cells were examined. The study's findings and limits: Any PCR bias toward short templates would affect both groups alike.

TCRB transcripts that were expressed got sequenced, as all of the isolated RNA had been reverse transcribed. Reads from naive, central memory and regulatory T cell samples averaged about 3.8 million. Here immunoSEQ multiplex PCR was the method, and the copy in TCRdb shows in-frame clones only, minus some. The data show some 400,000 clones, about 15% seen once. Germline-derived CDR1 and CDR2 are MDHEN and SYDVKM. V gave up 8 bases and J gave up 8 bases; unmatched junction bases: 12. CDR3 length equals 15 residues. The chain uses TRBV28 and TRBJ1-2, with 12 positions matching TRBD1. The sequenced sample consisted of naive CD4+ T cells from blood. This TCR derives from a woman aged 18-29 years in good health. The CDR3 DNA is TGTGCCAGCCTCTCGGCGGGACAGGGGGCTGGCGGCTACACCTTC. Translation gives CASLSAGQGAGGYTF.